The following is a TCR beta chain sequence with its context. Its antigen is unknown. The record originates from a study of blood T cells in healthy people across ages. This CDR3 has 16 amino acids. Germline V CDR1 and CDR2: MNHEY, SVGEGT. Notes on the study in general: Total diversity from one million sequenced T cells was likely underestimated. Both naive CD4+ cell counts and diversity were greater in long-lived donors than in aged donors.

The use of a sample-barcoded 5' primer and a J-beta primer mix characterized a second PCR of about 6 to 11 cycles. Via MiXCR, TCRdb re-called the 5' RACE reads, giving one row per CDR3 protein. The table records 500,000 to 550,000 distinct CDR3 sequences, less than 25% of them present only once. These data also featured in a second study, about T cells of mothers and their children. That source reports: According to the study, all extracted RNA entered cDNA synthesis at 1.5 ug per 15 ul. Related mother and child pairs showed slightly greater overlap (not significant) than unrelated pairs did.

The sample was blood. This TCR was recovered from a boy aged 5 to 17 in good health. The rearrangement joins TRBV6-2 or TRBV6-3 to TRBJ2-5; 14 bases fit TRBD2. Near its end, the DNA agrees better with TRBJ2-1, so the J call may be wrong. Written as DNA, the CDR3 is TGTGCCAGCAGTCCCCGACTAGCGGGGGGGAGGAATGAGCAGTTCTTC. It is translated as CASSPRLAGGRNEQFF.